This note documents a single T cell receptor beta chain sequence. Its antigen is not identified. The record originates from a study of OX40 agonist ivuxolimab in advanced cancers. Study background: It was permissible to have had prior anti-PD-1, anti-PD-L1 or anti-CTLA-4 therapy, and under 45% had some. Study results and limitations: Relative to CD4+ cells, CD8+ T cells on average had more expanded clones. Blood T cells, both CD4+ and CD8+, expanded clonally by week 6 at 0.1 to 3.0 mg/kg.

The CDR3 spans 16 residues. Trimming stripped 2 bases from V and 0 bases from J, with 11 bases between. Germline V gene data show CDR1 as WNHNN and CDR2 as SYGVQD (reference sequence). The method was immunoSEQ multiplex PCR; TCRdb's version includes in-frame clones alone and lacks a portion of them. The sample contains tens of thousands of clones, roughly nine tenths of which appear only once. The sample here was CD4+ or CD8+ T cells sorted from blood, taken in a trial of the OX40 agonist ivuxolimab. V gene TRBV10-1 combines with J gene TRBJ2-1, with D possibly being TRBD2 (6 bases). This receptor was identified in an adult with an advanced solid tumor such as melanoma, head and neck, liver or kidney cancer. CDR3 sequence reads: CASSEVAAGSYNEQFF. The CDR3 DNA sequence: TGCGCCAGCAGTGAGGTAGCGGCCGGCTCCTACAATGAGCAGTTCTTC.